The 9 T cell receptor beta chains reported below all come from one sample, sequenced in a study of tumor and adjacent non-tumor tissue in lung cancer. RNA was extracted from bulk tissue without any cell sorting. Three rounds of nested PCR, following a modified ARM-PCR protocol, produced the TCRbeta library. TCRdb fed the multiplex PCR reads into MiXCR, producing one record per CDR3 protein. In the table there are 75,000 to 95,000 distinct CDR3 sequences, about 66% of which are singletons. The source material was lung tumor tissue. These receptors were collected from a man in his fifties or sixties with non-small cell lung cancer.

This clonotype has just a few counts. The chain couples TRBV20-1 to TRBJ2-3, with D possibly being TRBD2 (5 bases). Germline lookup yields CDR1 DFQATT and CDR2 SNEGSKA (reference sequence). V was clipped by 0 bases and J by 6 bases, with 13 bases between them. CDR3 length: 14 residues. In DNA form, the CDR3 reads TGCAGTGCTAGAGACCAACTAGTGGGGGATACGCAGTATTTT. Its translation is CSARDQLVGDTQYF.

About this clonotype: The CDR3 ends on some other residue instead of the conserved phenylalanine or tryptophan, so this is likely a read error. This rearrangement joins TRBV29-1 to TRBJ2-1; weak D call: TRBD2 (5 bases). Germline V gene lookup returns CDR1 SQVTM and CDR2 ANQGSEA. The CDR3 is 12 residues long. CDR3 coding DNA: TGTAGCGTTGGGGATAGGTTAAATGAGCAGTTCTCC. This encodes CSVGDRLNEQFS.

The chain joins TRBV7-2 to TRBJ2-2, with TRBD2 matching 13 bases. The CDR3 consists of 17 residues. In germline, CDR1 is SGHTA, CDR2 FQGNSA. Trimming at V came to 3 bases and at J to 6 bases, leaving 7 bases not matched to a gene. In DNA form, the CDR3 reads TGTGCCAGCAGCTTGGGGACTAGCGGGATTATGTCCGGGGAGCTGTTTTTT. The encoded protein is CASSLGTSGIMSGELFF.

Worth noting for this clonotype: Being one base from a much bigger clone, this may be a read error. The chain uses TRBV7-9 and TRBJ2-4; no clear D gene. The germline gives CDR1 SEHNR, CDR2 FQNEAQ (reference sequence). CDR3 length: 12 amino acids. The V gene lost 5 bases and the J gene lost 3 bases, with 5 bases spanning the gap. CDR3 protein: CASSACKNIQYF. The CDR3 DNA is TGTGCCAGCAGCGCATGCAAAAACATTCAGTACTTC.

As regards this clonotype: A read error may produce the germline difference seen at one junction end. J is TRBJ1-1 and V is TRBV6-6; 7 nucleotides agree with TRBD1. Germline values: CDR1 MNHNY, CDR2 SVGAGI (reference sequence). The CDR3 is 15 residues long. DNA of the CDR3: TGTGTCAGCGGGGTGACAGGGCGGATTGCCCCTGAAGCTTTCTTC. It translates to CVSGVTGRIAPEAFF.

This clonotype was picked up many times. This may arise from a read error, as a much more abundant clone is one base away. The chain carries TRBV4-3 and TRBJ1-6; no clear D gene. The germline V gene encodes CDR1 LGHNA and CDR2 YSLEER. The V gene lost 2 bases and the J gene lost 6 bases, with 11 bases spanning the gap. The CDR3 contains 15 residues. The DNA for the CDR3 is TGCGCCAGCAGCCAAACAAGACTGGGTAATTCACCCCTCCACTTT. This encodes CASSQTRLGNSPLHF.

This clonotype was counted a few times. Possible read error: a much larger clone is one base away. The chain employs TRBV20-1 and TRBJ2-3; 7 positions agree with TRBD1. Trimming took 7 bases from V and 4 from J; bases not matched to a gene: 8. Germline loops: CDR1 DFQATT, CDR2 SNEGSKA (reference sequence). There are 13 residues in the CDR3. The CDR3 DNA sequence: TGCAGTGTTGACGACAGGGACCCAGATACGCAGTATTTT. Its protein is CSVDDRDPDTQYF.

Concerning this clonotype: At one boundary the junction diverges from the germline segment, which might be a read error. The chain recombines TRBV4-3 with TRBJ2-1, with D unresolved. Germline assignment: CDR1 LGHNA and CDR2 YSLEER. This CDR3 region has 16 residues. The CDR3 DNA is TGCGCCAGCAGCCAAGATCCCATTAGTGGCTACAATGTGCAGTTCTTC. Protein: CASSQDPISGYNVQFF.

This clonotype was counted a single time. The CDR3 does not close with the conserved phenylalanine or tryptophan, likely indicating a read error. CDR3 residues: CSVARSSSGLVGEQFI. The CDR3 DNA is TGCAGCGTTGCCCGATCTAGCTCCGGATTAGTGGGCGAGCAGTTCATC. The chain carries TRBV29-1 and TRBJ2-1, with D possibly matching TRBD2 (5 bases). The germline V gene has CDR1 SQVTM and CDR2 ANQGSEA. Trimming removed 4 bases at V and 10 bases at J, with 26 bases between. This CDR3 has 16 residues.